This TCR beta chain was sequenced for a study of T-cell reconstitution after alpha-beta-depleted transplantation in children. Unique molecular identifiers were used in preparing the TCRbeta library. TCRdb re-called the PCR reads through MiXCR, storing one row per CDR3 protein. The repertoire holds a few hundred thousand distinct CDR3 sequences, with roughly 27% as singletons. Findings of the study overall: Day-60 TCRbeta diversity that was high in some patients was derived from surviving recipient T cells and thymic progenitors. Where alpha-beta T cells came from about two months after transplant was reportedly several hundred expanded graft clones. T-cell numbers and diversity one year post-transplant derived largely from freshly generated T cells.

About this clonotype itself: The antigen remains undetermined.

CDR1 is MNHNS, CDR2 SASEGT, per germline. The CDR3 length is 13 residues. The ends were cut back, 4 bases at V and 10 bases at J, with 13 bases in the middle. Here the sequenced sample was PBMCs, taken before TCRalphabeta/CD19-depleted stem cell transplant. The genes are TRBV6-1 and TRBJ1-4; TRBD1 is a possible D gene (6 bases). This TCR was sampled from a boy younger than two with Wiskott-Aldrich syndrome, due to receive a stem cell transplant. The CDR3 DNA follows: TGTGCCAGCAGTGGACAGGCCCGTGGAAAACTGTTTTTT. The encoded protein is CASSGQARGKLFF.